Shown below are 31 T cell receptor beta chains from a single sample sequenced in a study of T cell responses to AZD1222 COVID-19 vaccine. Method: immunoSEQ multiplex PCR; TCRdb's copy keeps in-frame clones and lacks some. Found here are about 72,000 clones, 86% of them singletons; the top ten hold about 2.4%. Sequencing was performed on peripheral blood, taken on day 0 of AZD1222 vaccination. These receptors were obtained from an adult in good health.

This CDR3 reads CAWSVRDQPQHF. In nucleotides, the CDR3 is TGTGCCTGGAGTGTACGGGATCAGCCCCAGCATTTT. The V and J genes are TRBV30 and TRBJ1-5; D is unclear. CDR3 length: 12 amino acids. V dropped 0 bases and J dropped 5 bases, with 5 bases sitting between them. The germline V gene encodes CDR1 GTSNPN and CDR2 SVGIG (reference sequence).

The chain has TRBV27 and TRBJ1-4; TRBD1 agrees at 10 bases. The V and J ends lost 10 bases and 7 bases, in that order; junction bases with no gene match: 9. The length of the CDR3 is 14 residues. Germline V gives CDR1 MNHEY, CDR2 SMNVEV (reference sequence). The CDR3 region has the DNA TGTGCCACCGCAGACAGGGGGCTAACTGAAAAACTGTTTTTT. Translation gives CATADRGLTEKLFF.

V and J are TRBV11-2 and TRBJ2-1, with 12 bases fitting TRBD1. The V gene end was trimmed by 5 bases and the J gene end by 7 bases; junction bases not matched to a gene: 6. The CDR3 runs 15 residues. Germline V gives CDR1 SGHAT, CDR2 FQNNGV. The CDR3 loop is CASSRGQGAQNEQFF. The CDR3, as DNA: TGTGCCAGCAGCCGGGGACAGGGGGCGCAAAATGAGCAGTTCTTC. The entire variable domain, with the rest obtained from reference TRBV11-2 and TRBJ2-1, is as follows: EAGVAQSPRYKIIEKRQSVAFWCNPISGHATLYWYQQILGQGPKLLIQFQNNGVVDDSQLPKDRFSAERLKGVDSTLKIQPAKLEDSAVYLCASSRGQGAQNEQFFGPGTRLTVL.

CDR3 DNA: TGTGCCAGTAGTATCACAGGGGGGAACACTGAAGCTTTCTTT. Protein product: CASSITGGNTEAFF. The gene calls are TRBV19 and TRBJ1-1, with 8 bases matching TRBD1. This CDR3 spans 14 amino acids. The ends lost 3 bases at V and 1 base at J; junction bases unmatched: 1. Germline CDR1 LNHDA, CDR2 SQIVND (reference sequence).

This rearrangement joins TRBV15 to TRBJ2-3, with TRBD1 matching 9 bases. The germline CDR1 and CDR2 sequences are LNHNV and YYDKDF (reference sequence). The CDR3 has 15 amino acids. After removal of 4 bases from V and 5 bases from J, the junction contained 7 bases not matched to a gene. Written as DNA, the CDR3 is TGTGCCACCAGCAACCGGGACAGGGTTGTAGATACGCAGTATTTT. It encodes CATSNRDRVVDTQYF.

The CDR3 region has the DNA TGTGCCACCAGCAGAGTCTCGGGGCAGGGGCCCTACAATGAGCAGTTCTTC. Protein: CATSRVSGQGPYNEQFF. The chain employs TRBV15 and TRBJ2-1; D possibly corresponds to TRBD1 (6 bases). CDR1 and CDR2 (germline): LNHNV, YYDKDF (reference sequence). The CDR3 runs 17 residues. V lost 1 base, J lost 2 bases, and 15 bases lay in between.

The genes are TRBV7-2 and TRBJ2-1, with TRBD1 matching over 8 bases. After removal of 5 bases from V and 4 bases from J, the junction contained 1 base not matched to a gene. The CDR3 contains 13 residues. The V gene's germline CDR1 is SGHTA and CDR2 FQGNSA. The CDR3 DNA sequence: TGTGCCAGCAGCGGGGACAGGTACAATGAGCAGTTCTTC. Amino acid sequence: CASSGDRYNEQFF.

The chain is built from TRBV28 and TRBJ2-1, with 11 bases that match TRBD1. Germline lookup yields CDR1 MDHEN and CDR2 SYDVKM. The V gene end was trimmed by 2 bases and the J gene end by 8 bases; junction bases not matched to a gene: 5. The CDR3 is made up of 15 amino acids. As DNA, the CDR3 is TGTGCCAGCAGTTTACCCCTGGGACAGGGGGATGAGCAGTTCTTC. Its translation: CASSLPLGQGDEQFF.

This clone was seen a handful of times. The chain is built from TRBV28 and TRBJ2-3; 7 bases map to TRBD2. The CDR3 is 15 amino acids. Germline assignment: CDR1 MDHEN and CDR2 SYDVKM. Trimming at V came to 2 bases and at J to 2 bases, leaving 4 bases not matched to a gene. CDR3 protein: CASSLRAGNTDTQYF. CDR3 bases: TGTGCCAGCAGTTTAAGAGCGGGGAACACAGATACGCAGTATTTT.

CDR3 sequence: CASSVGIVNQETQYF. The CDR3 region has the DNA TGTGCCAGCAGCGTCGGGATCGTTAATCAAGAGACCCAGTACTTC. The chain is built from TRBV9 and TRBJ2-5, with D possibly matching TRBD2 (5 bases). This CDR3 is 15 amino acids long. The germline gives CDR1 SGDLS, CDR2 YYNGEE. V was pared by 2 bases and J by 2 bases, with 13 bases between. Filled out from reference TRBV9 and TRBJ2-5, the complete variable domain reads DSGVTQTPKHLITATGQRVTLRCSPRSGDLSVYWYQQSLDQGLQFLIQYYNGEERAKGNILERFSAQQFPDLHSELNLSSLELGDSALYFCASSVGIVNQETQYFGPGTRLLVL.

The V gene is TRBV5-4, the J gene TRBJ1-4; 8 positions agree with TRBD1. Germline V gene lookup returns CDR1 SGHNT and CDR2 YYREEE (reference sequence). The CDR3 runs to 14 residues. Trimming removed 2 bases from V and 6 bases from J; junction bases left unmatched: 3. The CDR3 is CASSFGQGDEKLFF. The CDR3 DNA follows: TGTGCCAGCAGCTTCGGACAGGGAGATGAAAAACTGTTTTTT.

This clone is a singleton in its sample. V usage is TRBV7-2 and J usage is TRBJ1-1, with D perhaps matching TRBD1 (5 bases). The CDR3 covers 15 residues. Deletions cut 1 base from V and 0 bases from J, with 9 bases between. The germline V gene encodes CDR1 SGHTA and CDR2 FQGNSA. This chain's CDR3 is CASSLGGGLNTEAFF. The DNA of the CDR3 is TGTGCCAGCAGCTTAGGGGGGGGTTTGAACACTGAAGCTTTCTTT.

V gene TRBV10-3 combines with J gene TRBJ2-7; 11 nucleotides align to TRBD2. Germline-derived CDR1 and CDR2 are ENHRY and SYGVKD. The junction had 7 bases not matched to a gene; V was cut back by 8 bases and J by 4 bases. CDR3 length: 14 amino acids. The CDR3 loop reads CAIGGTSGSYEQYF. The CDR3 DNA reads TGTGCCATCGGTGGGACTAGCGGTTCGTACGAGCAGTACTTC.

CDR3 bases: TGTGCCAGCAGTTGGGGACTGTCGGGTTCACCCCTCCACTTT. As protein: CASSWGLSGSPLHF. The chain has TRBV6-2 or TRBV6-3 and TRBJ1-6, with D possibly matching TRBD1 (5 bases). V shed 4 bases and J shed 9 bases, with 13 bases lying between them. The CDR3 is 14 residues long. Germline values: CDR1 MNHEY, CDR2 SVGEGT.

The chain is built from TRBV7-2 and TRBJ1-1, with a weak D call TRBD1 (6 bases). The germline gives CDR1 SGHTA, CDR2 FQGNSA. The CDR3 runs 14 residues. V was trimmed by 2 bases and J by 4 bases, leaving 11 bases between them. The CDR3 sequence is CASSLFGGSTEAFF. The CDR3 DNA reads as TGTGCCAGCAGCTTATTTGGGGGCAGCACTGAAGCTTTCTTT.

The chain links TRBV2 to TRBJ2-1, with D possibly matching TRBD1 (6 bases). Germline assignment: CDR1 SNHLY and CDR2 FYNNEI. The length of the CDR3 is 13 residues. V lost 6 bases to trimming and J lost 0 bases, with 6 bases between them. In nucleotides, the CDR3 is TGTGCCAGCAGACAGGGCTCCTACAATGAGCAGTTCTTC. This sequence encodes CASRQGSYNEQFF.

This rearrangement joins TRBV9 to TRBJ1-3; 7 bases are a match to TRBD1. V lost 0 bases and J lost 0; bases outside the gene matches: 6. Germline values: CDR1 SGDLS, CDR2 YYNGEE. This CDR3 contains 17 residues. DNA for the CDR3: TGTGCCAGCAGCGTAGGTCGGACAGGCCACTCTGGAAACACCATATATTTT. Amino acids: CASSVGRTGHSGNTIYF.

As for this clone: A much larger clone lies one base from this, so it may be a read error. At the DNA level, this CDR3 is encoded by other sequences in the same sample as well. The chain couples TRBV18 to TRBJ1-4; TRBD1 agrees at 9 bases. CDR1 is KGHSH and CDR2 is LQKENI in the germline V gene. Trimming took 2 bases from V and 8 from J; bases not matched to a gene: 3. The CDR3 has 14 amino acids. The CDR3 coding sequence is TGTGCCAGCTCACCAGGGACAGGGAGAGAAAAACTGTTTTTT. Its protein is CASSPGTGREKLFF.

This clone was observed a single time. This rearrangement joins TRBV7-2 to TRBJ2-7; D is perhaps TRBD2 (6 bases). CDR3 length: 17 residues. With 4 bases removed from V and 7 bases from J, the gap between germline ends came to 26 bases. Germline loops: CDR1 SGHTA, CDR2 FQGNSA. The CDR3: CASSSSPGDLPLREQYF. The DNA of the CDR3 is TGTGCCAGCAGCTCCTCCCCGGGGGACTTACCGCTACGAGAGCAGTACTTC.

This rearrangement joins TRBV28 to TRBJ2-6; 7 positions agree with TRBD2. CDR1 and CDR2 (germline): MDHEN, SYDVKM. The J segment lost 1 base and the V segment lost 6 bases, leaving 6 bases of the junction unmatched. The CDR3 is 16 amino acids. This CDR3 reads CASRPSGGSGANVLTF. DNA of the CDR3: TGTGCCAGCAGACCTTCCGGGGGGTCTGGGGCCAACGTCCTGACTTTC.

The chain links TRBV11-3 to TRBJ2-1; D ambiguous. CDR1 is SGHNT, CDR2 YENEEA, per germline. The CDR3 sequence is 13 residues long. Trimming took 5 bases from V and 4 from J, leaving 9 bases between them. The CDR3 sequence: CASSPREYNEQFF. The CDR3 DNA reads TGTGCCAGCAGCCCCAGAGAGTACAATGAGCAGTTCTTC.

The gene calls are TRBV28 and TRBJ2-5; no firm D call. The CDR3 has 12 residues. The germline V gene has CDR1 MDHEN and CDR2 SYDVKM. V shed 6 bases and J shed 6 bases, with 11 bases lying between them. The CDR3 loop is CASRKPGQTQYF. The CDR3 nucleotides are TGTGCCAGCAGGAAACCAGGACAGACCCAGTACTTC.

This clone was picked up a small number of times. This chain uses TRBV7-2 with TRBJ1-3; tentatively, D is TRBD1 (6 bases). Germline values: CDR1 SGHTA, CDR2 FQGNSA. V lost 0 bases and J 2 bases, leaving 11 bases between the germline ends. This CDR3 has 16 residues. CDR3 amino acids: CASSLAGGHTGNTIYF. Written as DNA, the CDR3 is TGTGCCAGCAGCTTAGCGGGGGGCCACACTGGAAACACCATATATTTT.

V is TRBV3-1 (or the pseudogene TRBV3-2) and J is TRBJ2-1; 11 nucleotides align to TRBD2. Per germline, CDR1 LGHDT and CDR2 YNNKEL (reference sequence). After removal of 1 base from V and 4 bases from J, the junction contained 3 bases not matched to a gene. The CDR3 spans 16 residues. Here the CDR3 reads CASSQGSGGAYNEQFF. The CDR3 bases are TGTGCCAGCAGCCAAGGTAGCGGGGGGGCATACAATGAGCAGTTCTTC.

V and J are TRBV14 and TRBJ2-1, with D unclear. Germline V gene lookup returns CDR1 SGHDN and CDR2 FVKESK. The CDR3 is 18 residues long. Trimming left V 4 bases short and J 4 bases short, with 23 bases between. Here the CDR3 DNA reads TGTGCCAGCAGCCCCCCTTTGGGAAGGATCCCCCTGTACAATGAGCAGTTCTTC. Amino acids: CASSPPLGRIPLYNEQFF.

This clone was observed a handful of times. This rearrangement joins TRBV10-3 to TRBJ2-5, with 12 bases matching TRBD2. V shed 6 bases and J 1 base; nucleotides not matched to a gene: 6. The CDR3 loop spans 16 amino acids. Germline assignment: CDR1 ENHRY and CDR2 SYGVKD. The CDR3 sequence: CAIRDSTSGGQETQYF. The CDR3, as DNA: TGTGCCATCAGGGATTCGACTAGCGGGGGCCAAGAGACCCAGTACTTC.

The chain has TRBV21-1 and TRBJ2-6; the DNA was not used to check the table's D call, TRBD2. TRBV21-1 is labeled a pseudogene. This CDR3 contains 17 residues. The CDR3 bases are TGTGCCAGCAGCAAACGTCCAAGGGAGACCGGGGCCAACGTCCTGACTTTC. Amino acid sequence: CASSKRPRETGANVLTF.

The chain carries TRBV28 and TRBJ2-2; maybe TRBD1 (6 bases). V lost 6 bases and J lost 7, with 12 bases in between. The CDR3 loop spans 13 amino acids. Germline assignment: CDR1 MDHEN and CDR2 SYDVKM. The CDR3 loop is CASRRQENGELFF. The CDR3 nucleotides are TGTGCCAGCAGGAGACAGGAGAACGGGGAGCTGTTTTTT.

The chain uses TRBV11-2 and TRBJ1-4; 8 nucleotides line up with TRBD1. This CDR3 comprises 14 residues. The V gene end was trimmed by 4 bases and the J gene end by 7 bases; junction bases not matched to a gene: 5. Germline-derived CDR1 and CDR2 are SGHAT and FQNNGV. CDR3 loop: CASSYPGGGEKLFF. Here the CDR3 DNA reads TGTGCCAGCAGCTATCCAGGGGGCGGTGAAAAACTGTTTTTT.

The V call is TRBV27, the J call TRBJ1-2, with 7 positions matching TRBD1. The CDR3 consists of 15 residues. Germline lookup yields CDR1 MNHEY and CDR2 SMNVEV (reference sequence). V was pared by 3 bases and J by 4 bases, with 8 bases of the junction left unmatched. This CDR3 is CASSFYGQVAYGYTF. The CDR3 DNA follows: TGTGCCAGCAGTTTCTACGGACAGGTTGCCTATGGCTACACCTTC.

This rearrangement joins TRBV7-2 to TRBJ2-1, with TRBD2 matching 7 bases. The V segment lost 1 base and the J segment 0 bases; nucleotides outside the gene matches: 3. CDR1 is SGHTA and CDR2 is FQGNSA in the germline V gene. The CDR3 is 16 residues long. The CDR3, as DNA: TGTGCCAGCAGCTTAGTTGGCGGGAGCTCCTACAATGAGCAGTTCTTC. The encoded protein is CASSLVGGSSYNEQFF.